The entry below describes one TCR beta chain. The germline V gene encodes CDR1 SEHNR and CDR2 FQNEAQ (reference sequence). Deletions cut 2 bases from V and 6 bases from J, with 8 bases between. The CDR3 runs to 14 residues. This record comes from a study of blood T cell repertoires in COVID-19. Study-level background: Donors in the United States, Italy and Spain gave samples during acute or convalescent COVID-19. Nucleic acid was either cDNA or gDNA, and it came from T cells, B-cell-depleted T cells, or PBMCs.

Clones were sequenced by immunoSEQ multiplex PCR, and TCRdb holds only the in-frame ones, with some missing. The sample yields around 200,000 clones, about 83% seen once. This TCR derives from a man in his fifties or sixties with active or convalescent COVID-19. The chain couples TRBV7-9 to TRBJ1-6; D perhaps matches TRBD1 (6 bases). Sequences were obtained from peripheral blood. The CDR3 reads CASSLRGGNSPLHF. The DNA of the CDR3 is TGTGCCAGCAGCTTAAGGGGGGGTAATTCACCCCTCCACTTT. Together with reference TRBV7-9 and TRBJ1-6, the CDR3 gives the full variable domain: DTGVSQNPRHKITKRGQNVTFRCDPISEHNRLYWYRQTLGQGPEFLTYFQNEAQLEKSRLLSDRFSAERPKGSFSTLEIQRTEQGDSAMYLCASSLRGGNSPLHFGNGTRLTVT.